This entry concerns a single T cell receptor beta chain. Its antigen is not known. Produced via immunoSEQ multiplex PCR; TCRdb's table is partial and in-frame only. The repertoire includes around 130,000 clones, approximately 85% of them detected once, and 7.6% sits in the top ten. Germline CDR1 and CDR2: ENHRY and SYGVKD. The CDR3 has 11 residues. Between the trimmed V and J ends, which lost 8 bases and 4 bases, there was a span of 8 bases. The sample is drawn from a study of T cell responses to AZD1222 COVID-19 vaccine. Overall study context: Pooling covered second doses at about 4 or about 12 weeks.

Study outcomes and limitations: Baseline serostatus was positive in only five to seven AZD1222 recipients.

This rearrangement joins TRBV10-3 to TRBJ1-2; D uncertain. This clonotype originated in an adult in good health. Sequencing used peripheral blood, obtained on day 0 of AZD1222 vaccination. DNA for the CDR3: TGTGCCATCTTCGGTCCCTATGGCTACACCTTC. Its translation is CAIFGPYGYTF.